A selection of T cell receptor beta chains follows, all from one sample in a study of blood T cell repertoires in COVID-19. Sequencing used immunoSEQ multiplex PCR; TCRdb keeps in-frame clones, though not all of them. This sample has 70,000 or so clones, with 75% to 80% found just once. Sequenced material: peripheral blood. All receptors come from a human donor in a cohort sampled during active COVID-19. Both conserved end residues are part of each CDR3. D genes are given only for firm matches. A row's size may be missing; if present it is once, few, many or a size class.

v_call	j_call	d_call	clone_size	cdr3_aa	cdr3_nt
TRBV7-6	TRBJ2-3	TRBD2	.	CASSYKLAGETDTQYF	TGTGCCAGCAGCTACAAACTAGCGGGAGAAACAGATACGCAGTATTTT
TRBV18	TRBJ1-4	.	.	CASSGSGEKLFF	TGTGCCAGCTCTGGAAGCGGCGAAAAACTGTTTTTT
TRBV5-6	TRBJ2-3	.	.	CASSLAGAGERDTQYF	TGTGCCAGCAGCTTGGCCGGGGCAGGGGAAAGGGATACGCAGTATTTT
TRBV5-4	TRBJ2-1	.	.	CASSGQGSSYNEQFF	TGTGCCAGCAGCGGCCAGGGGAGCTCCTACAATGAGCAGTTCTTC
TRBV4-1	TRBJ2-6	.	.	CASSQVGAAGANVLTF	TGCGCCAGCAGCCAAGTAGGGGCGGCCGGGGCCAACGTCCTGACTTTC
TRBV6-5	TRBJ1-4	TRBD1	.	CASRIGQGAGKLFF	TGTGCCAGCAGGATAGGACAGGGGGCCGGAAAACTGTTTTTT
TRBV27	TRBJ2-5	TRBD1	.	CASTMGWDRGETQYF	TGTGCCAGCACCATGGGGTGGGACAGGGGAGAGACCCAGTACTTC
TRBV27	TRBJ2-1	.	.	CASSLSSSLYEQFF	TGTGCCAGCAGTTTATCGTCCTCTTTGTATGAGCAGTTCTTC
TRBV6-2/TRBV6-3	TRBJ2-7	.	.	CASSPPGALVWYF	TGTGCCAGCAGTCCACCCGGAGCCCTCGTTTGGTACTTC
TRBV20-1	TRBJ1-1	.	.	CSAKRGLEAFF	TGCAGTGCTAAGCGGGGGCTTGAAGCTTTCTTT
TRBV7-7	TRBJ2-5	.	.	CASSLHRREQETQYF	TGTGCCAGCAGCTTACATCGGCGGGAACAAGAGACCCAGTACTTC
TRBV12-2	TRBJ1-2	.	few	CASRLGMDSRFYTF	TGTGCAAGTCGCCTAGGCATGGACAGCCGATTTTACACCTTC
TRBV7-9	TRBJ1-1	TRBD1	.	CASSRTTGALNTEAFF	TGTGCCAGCAGCCGTACAACAGGGGCCTTGAACACTGAAGCTTTCTTT
TRBV5-1	TRBJ2-2	TRBD2	.	CASSGGLAGAATGELFF	TGCGCCAGCAGCGGCGGACTAGCGGGAGCGGCGACCGGGGAGCTGTTTTTT
TRBV6-5	TRBJ2-5	TRBD1	.	CASSQTGGRETQYF	TGTGCCAGCAGTCAAACAGGGGGCCGAGAGACCCAGTACTTC
TRBV15	TRBJ1-1	TRBD1	.	CATSSTGGRTEAFF	TGTGCCACCAGCAGTACAGGGGGCCGCACTGAAGCTTTCTTT
TRBV30	TRBJ1-6	TRBD1	.	CAWSRGQVNSPLHF	TGTGCCTGGAGCCGCGGACAGGTTAATTCACCCCTCCACTTT
TRBV5-4	TRBJ2-5	TRBD1	.	CASSLAGQIQETQYF	TGTGCCAGCAGCTTGGCGGGACAGATTCAAGAGACCCAGTACTTC
TRBV19	TRBJ2-7	.	few	CASSIAAGVYEQYF	TGTGCCAGTAGTATAGCTGCAGGGGTATACGAGCAGTACTTC
TRBV24-1	TRBJ2-3	.	.	CATSDSSTVLTDTQYF	TGTGCCACCAGTGATTCCTCGACAGTACTCACAGATACGCAGTATTTT
TRBV5-6	TRBJ1-1	.	.	CASSLRGTGTEAFF	TGTGCCAGCAGCTTGAGGGGGACGGGGACTGAAGCTTTCTTT
TRBV3-1/TRBV3-2	TRBJ1-3	.	.	CASSRGGGTGNTIYF	TGTGCCAGCAGCCGCGGGGGGGGTACTGGAAACACCATATATTTT
TRBV19	TRBJ1-2	.	.	CASSIGQGLSYGYTF	TGTGCCAGTAGTATTGGTCAGGGCCTATCCTATGGCTACACCTTC
TRBV6-4	TRBJ2-3	.	.	CASSRQYTDTQYF	TGTGCCAGCAGTCGACAGTACACAGATACGCAGTATTTT
TRBV3-1/TRBV3-2	TRBJ2-5	.	.	CASSQPRETQYF	TGTGCCAGCAGCCAGCCGAGGGAGACCCAGTACTTC
TRBV30	TRBJ1-5	.	.	CAWSGGTNQPQHF	TGTGCCTGGAGCGGCGGCACCAATCAGCCCCAGCATTTT